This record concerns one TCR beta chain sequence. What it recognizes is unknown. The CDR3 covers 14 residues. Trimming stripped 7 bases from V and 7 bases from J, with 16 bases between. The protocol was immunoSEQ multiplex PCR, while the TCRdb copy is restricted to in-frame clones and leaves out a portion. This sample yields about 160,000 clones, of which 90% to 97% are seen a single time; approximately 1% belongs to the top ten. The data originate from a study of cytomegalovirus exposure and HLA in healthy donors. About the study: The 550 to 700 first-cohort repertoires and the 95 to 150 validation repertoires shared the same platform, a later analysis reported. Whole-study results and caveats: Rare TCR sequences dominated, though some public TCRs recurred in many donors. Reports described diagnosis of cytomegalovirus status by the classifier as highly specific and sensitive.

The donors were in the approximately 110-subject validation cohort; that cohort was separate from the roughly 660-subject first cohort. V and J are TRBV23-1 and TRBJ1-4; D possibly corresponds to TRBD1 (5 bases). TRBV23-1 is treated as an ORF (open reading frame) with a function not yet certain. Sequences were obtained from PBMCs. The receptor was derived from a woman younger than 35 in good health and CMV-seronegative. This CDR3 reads CASNATARGEKLFF. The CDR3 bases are TGCGCCAGCAACGCGACAGCGAGAGGTGAAAAACTGTTTTTT.